Presented here are 11 T cell receptor beta chains from one specimen sequenced in a study of OX40 agonist ivuxolimab in advanced cancers. The table came from immunoSEQ multiplex PCR; TCRdb's copy has only in-frame clones and leaves some out. The table records some 59,000 clones, roughly 82% of them present only once. The sample in question was CD4+ or CD8+ T cells sorted from blood, obtained in a trial of the OX40 agonist ivuxolimab. The receptors shown here come from an adult with an advanced solid tumor such as melanoma, head and neck, liver or kidney cancer.

This clone was found once. In DNA, the CDR3 is TGTGCCAGTAGTATCGGGGATGGCTACACCTTC. This encodes CASSIGDGYTF. The J gene is TRBJ1-2, the V gene TRBV19, with D uncertain. The CDR3 has 11 amino acids. V was shortened by 3 bases and J by 6 bases, with 5 bases between the two germline ends. Germline V gene sequence: CDR1 LNHDA, CDR2 SQIVND (reference sequence).

The chain couples TRBV5-1 to TRBJ1-3; unclear D gene. Germline values: CDR1 SGHRS, CDR2 YFSETQ. Trimming left V 0 bases short and J 0 bases short, with 10 bases between. This CDR3 has 16 amino acids. The CDR3 DNA follows: TGCGCCAGCAGCTTGGGGGATATCGTCTCTGGAAACACCATATATTTT. Translation gives CASSLGDIVSGNTIYF. The full variable domain, in which reference TRBV5-1 and TRBJ1-3 provide the parts outside the CDR3, is KAGVTQTPRYLIKTRGQQVTLSCSPISGHRSVSWYQQTPGQGLQFLFEYFSETQRNKGNFPGRFSGRQFSNSRSEMNVSTLELGDSALYLCASSLGDIVSGNTIYFGEGSWLTVV.

The gene calls are TRBV7-2 and TRBJ2-5, with 7 bases that match TRBD2. This CDR3 is 14 amino acids long. V gave up 2 bases and J gave up 3 bases; unmatched junction bases: 3. Germline V gene sequence: CDR1 SGHTA, CDR2 FQGNSA. The CDR3 loop is CASSLLRGEETQYF. The CDR3, as DNA: TGTGCCAGCAGCTTACTTCGGGGGGAAGAGACCCAGTACTTC. Together with reference TRBV7-2 and TRBJ2-5, the CDR3 gives the full variable domain: GAGVSQSPSNKVTEKGKDVELRCDPISGHTALYWYRQSLGQGLEFLIYFQGNSAPDKSGLPSDRFSAERTGGSVSTLTIQRTQQEDSAVYLCASSLLRGEETQYFGPGTRLLVL.

The chain recombines TRBV11-2 with TRBJ1-2, with D possibly TRBD1 on 6 matching bases. V gave up 3 bases and J gave up 4 bases, with 9 bases separating them. Germline loops: CDR1 SGHAT, CDR2 FQNNGV. The CDR3 runs to 13 residues. The CDR3 DNA reads TGTGCCAGCAGCTTCGACAGGAGCTATGGCTACACCTTC. It is translated as CASSFDRSYGYTF.

The chain combines TRBV11-2 with TRBJ2-7, with D possibly matching TRBD2 (6 bases). The CDR3 loop spans 14 amino acids. Germline V CDR1 and CDR2: SGHAT, FQNNGV. V was pared by 7 bases and J by 0 bases, with 13 bases between. CDR3 amino acids: CASTLGRGSYEQYF. Written as DNA, the CDR3 is TGTGCCAGCACCCTCGGGCGGGGCTCCTACGAGCAGTACTTC.

This sequence joins TRBV7-2 and TRBJ1-1; 8 nucleotides align to TRBD1. Losses at the gene ends were 1 base for V and 13 bases for J; bases not matched to a gene: 11. The CDR3 extends over 14 amino acids. Germline V lookup: CDR1 SGHTA, CDR2 FQGNSA. CDR3 DNA sequence: TGTGCCAGCAGCTTAGGGGTCCAGGGGGCAGGTGATTTCTTT. It translates to CASSLGVQGAGDFF.

The V gene is TRBV5-4, the J gene TRBJ2-3; 11 nucleotides agree with TRBD2. CDR3 length equals 17 residues. V lost 4 bases to trimming and J lost 0 bases; unmatched junction nucleotides: 7. Looked up from germline, CDR1 is SGHNT and CDR2 is YYREEE (reference sequence). In DNA form, the CDR3 reads TGTGCCAGCAGCGCGGGACTAGCGGTCCATAGCACAGATACGCAGTATTTT. Amino acids: CASSAGLAVHSTDTQYF.

The V call is TRBV5-4, the J call TRBJ1-2, with 7 bases fitting TRBD1. This CDR3 region has 16 residues. Trimming cost V 4 bases and J 3 bases; bases outside gene matches: 12. CDR1 and CDR2 (germline): SGHNT, YYREEE (reference sequence). In nucleotides, the CDR3 is TGTGCCAGCAGCCGTCCCTGGACAGGCCTGGACTATGGCTACACCTTC. This sequence encodes CASSRPWTGLDYGYTF.

The chain uses TRBV4-2 and TRBJ2-5; 9 bases are shared with TRBD1. Germline V CDR1 and CDR2: LGHNA, YNFKEQ. The CDR3 is 15 amino acids. The V and J ends lost 3 bases and 2 bases, in that order; junction bases with no gene match: 4. The CDR3 protein is CASSQGQGTQETQYF. In DNA, the CDR3 is TGTGCCAGCAGCCAGGGACAGGGAACACAAGAGACCCAGTACTTC.

This clone showed up just a few times. The chain couples TRBV27 to TRBJ1-2; 8 bases fit TRBD1. J lost 4 bases, V lost 2 bases, and 9 bases had no gene match. The CDR3 sequence is 16 residues long. CDR1 and CDR2 (germline): MNHEY, SMNVEV (reference sequence). CDR3 sequence: CASSLGQGAGGYGYTF. CDR3 coding DNA: TGTGCCAGCAGTTTAGGACAGGGCGCTGGGGGCTATGGCTACACCTTC.

Only one count was recorded for this clone. The chain combines TRBV5-1 with TRBJ2-3; 8 bases agree with TRBD2. Trimming cost V 2 bases and J 2 bases; bases outside gene matches: 13. Germline V CDR1 and CDR2: SGHRS, YFSETQ. This CDR3 is 18 amino acids long. The CDR3 DNA reads TGCGCCAGCAGCTTAGGCACTAGCGGATATCCCTCCACAGATACGCAGTATTTT. Its protein product is CASSLGTSGYPSTDTQYF.